This passage covers 23 T cell receptor beta chains from one sample sequenced in a study of cytomegalovirus exposure and HLA in healthy donors. PCR involved 60 Vbeta and 13 Jbeta primers. This table comes from immunoSEQ multiplex PCR, and its TCRdb copy is limited to in-frame clones, with some not included. The sample records about 120,000 clones, about four fifths being singletons. Sequenced: PBMCs. The receptors derive from a female donor in good health and CMV-seropositive.

The chain joins TRBV7-8 to TRBJ2-1; the D gene is possibly TRBD2 (5 bases). The CDR3 runs to 15 residues. Trimming removed 5 bases at V and 0 bases at J, with 11 bases between. Looked up from germline, CDR1 is SGHVS and CDR2 is FQNEAQ. The CDR3 protein is CASSNRGSSYNEQFF. The DNA of the CDR3 is TGTGCCAGCAGCAACCGGGGAAGCTCCTACAATGAGCAGTTCTTC.

This clone was seen more than once but under ten times. DNA for the CDR3: TGCGCCAGCAGCTTGGTCTCGTCGGCTAGCGGGGGGAGTGAGCAGTTCTTC. This gives the protein CASSLVSSASGGSEQFF. This chain joins TRBV5-1 and TRBJ2-1; 11 positions agree with TRBD2. This CDR3 is built from 17 residues. V gave up 0 bases and J gave up 9 bases; unmatched junction bases: 11. Looked up from germline, CDR1 is SGHRS and CDR2 is YFSETQ.

The gene calls are TRBV9 and TRBJ1-6; the D is unclear. Germline CDR1 and CDR2: SGDLS and YYNGEE. The CDR3 has 14 amino acids. V gave up 6 bases and J gave up 5 bases, with 12 bases separating them. The CDR3 coding sequence is TGTGCCAGCAACTTTAACGGGGATAATTCACCCCTCCACTTT. The encoded protein is CASNFNGDNSPLHF.

A note on this clone: Germline is not matched at one junction end, which may reflect a read error. The rearrangement uses TRBV5-1 and TRBJ1-1; D call uncertain. The CDR3 totals 16 residues. Per germline, CDR1 SGHRS and CDR2 YFSETQ. The CDR3 loop is CASSLVPSGPWTEASF. The CDR3 DNA reads TGCGCCAGCAGCTTGGTACCCTCTGGGCCGTGGACTGAAGCTTCCTTT.

CDR3 sequence reads: CASSPDRGYQPQHF. In DNA form, the CDR3 reads TGTGCCAGCTCACCTGACAGGGGGTATCAGCCCCAGCATTTT. This chain connects TRBV18 to TRBJ1-5, with 9 positions matching TRBD1. V lost 3 bases to trimming and J lost 5 bases; unmatched junction nucleotides: 2. CDR3 length equals 14 residues. Germline loops: CDR1 KGHSH, CDR2 LQKENI.

The chain has TRBV6-5 and TRBJ2-7, with TRBD2 matching 7 bases. The junction had 11 bases not matched to a gene; V was cut back by 0 bases and J by 6 bases. The germline gives CDR1 MNHEY, CDR2 SVGAGI. The CDR3 has 16 amino acids. CDR3 in amino acids: CASSYSGVGPGGEQYF. CDR3 in DNA: TGTGCCAGCAGTTACTCGGGGGTCGGCCCGGGAGGCGAGCAGTACTTC.

The rearrangement joins TRBV4-2 to TRBJ1-2; TRBD1 aligns across 10 bases. The germline V gene has CDR1 LGHNA and CDR2 YNFKEQ. With 2 bases clipped from V and 6 bases from J, the junction kept 3 bases outside the gene matches. The length of the CDR3 is 14 residues. In DNA, the CDR3 is TGTGCCAGCAGCCAACGACAGGGGGCGGATGGCTACACCTTC. Translating it yields CASSQRQGADGYTF.

The chain has TRBV7-2 and TRBJ2-7, with D unresolved. CDR1 is SGHTA and CDR2 is FQGNSA in the germline V gene. The CDR3 loop spans 11 amino acids. The germline V and J ends were trimmed by 5 bases and 2 bases, with 4 bases remaining between them. This CDR3 is CASSPAYEQYF. The DNA for the CDR3 is TGTGCCAGCAGCCCGGCCTACGAGCAGTACTTC.

The chain combines TRBV28 with TRBJ1-1; 7 bases are a match to TRBD1. Per germline, CDR1 MDHEN and CDR2 SYDVKM. V was pared by 6 bases and J by 0 bases, with 7 bases of the junction left unmatched. The CDR3 totals 15 residues. In nucleotides, the CDR3 is TGTGCCAGCAGACGAGGACAGGCCATGAACACTGAAGCTTTCTTT. This encodes CASRRGQAMNTEAFF.

The chain employs TRBV27 and TRBJ1-6; possible D gene TRBD1, 6 bases. This CDR3 is built from 14 residues. The germline V and J ends were trimmed by 5 bases and 5 bases, with 10 bases remaining between them. The germline CDR1 and CDR2 sequences are MNHEY and SMNVEV (reference sequence). This chain's CDR3 is CASSPTGNNSPLHF. As DNA, the CDR3 is TGTGCCAGCAGTCCTACAGGGAATAATTCACCCCTCCACTTT.

The chain uses TRBV13 and TRBJ2-5, with 9 bases aligning to TRBD2. The CDR3 covers 15 residues. V lost 2 bases to trimming and J lost 5 bases; unmatched junction nucleotides: 6. Germline lookup yields CDR1 PRHDT and CDR2 FYEKMQ (reference sequence). The CDR3 nucleotides are TGTGCCAGCAGCTTAAAAGCGGGGGGTACGGAGACCCAGTACTTC. It codes for CASSLKAGGTETQYF.

A single count supports this clone. CDR3 sequence: CASSLDGGARQFF. CDR3 nucleotides: TGTGCCAGCAGCTTGGACGGGGGGGCTAGGCAGTTCTTC. The genes are TRBV5-4 and TRBJ2-1; 8 nucleotides align to TRBD2. This CDR3 comprises 13 residues. The germline V gene encodes CDR1 SGHNT and CDR2 YYREEE (reference sequence). J gave up 12 bases and V 0 bases, and 5 bases lay outside the gene matches. The variable domain in full, completed from reference TRBV5-4 and TRBJ2-1, reads ETGVTQSPTHLIKTRGQQVTLRCSSQSGHNTVSWYQQALGQGPQFIFQYYREEENGRGNFPPRFSGLQFPNYSSELNVNALELDDSALYLCASSLDGGARQFFGPGTRLTVL.

This chain joins TRBV27 and TRBJ1-5, with 8 positions matching TRBD1. After removal of 6 bases from V and 0 bases from J, the junction contained 10 bases not matched to a gene. This CDR3 region has 17 residues. Per germline, CDR1 MNHEY and CDR2 SMNVEV (reference sequence). This chain's CDR3 is CASRKQGAQNSNQPQHF. The CDR3 DNA is TGTGCCAGCAGAAAGCAGGGGGCCCAAAATAGCAATCAGCCCCAGCATTTT.

This chain uses TRBV10-3 with TRBJ1-3; D is perhaps TRBD1 (6 bases). The CDR3 loop spans 14 amino acids. Trimming cost V 8 bases and J 1 base, with 12 bases left between them. Germline CDR1 ENHRY, CDR2 SYGVKD. CDR3 in amino acids: CAIGHRESGNTIYF. DNA of the CDR3: TGTGCCATCGGGCACAGGGAATCTGGAAACACCATATATTTT.

The gene calls are TRBV5-4 and TRBJ1-2; D is unresolved. CDR1 is SGHNT, CDR2 YYREEE, per germline (reference sequence). The V end was cut by 2 bases, the J end by 4 bases, with 9 bases between. This CDR3 region has 13 residues. The DNA of the CDR3 is TGTGCCAGCAGCTTTGAGGGCTCCTATGGCTACACCTTC. Translated, it gives CASSFEGSYGYTF.

The J gene is TRBJ1-4, the V gene TRBV18; 7 bases agree with TRBD1. This CDR3 spans 17 amino acids. The V gene end was trimmed by 3 bases and the J gene end by 1 base; junction bases not matched to a gene: 8. Germline CDR1 reads KGHSH; CDR2 reads LQKENI. The CDR3 DNA sequence: TGTGCCAGCTCACCGCTATTAGGGGGCGGAACTAATGAAAAACTGTTTTTT. It codes for CASSPLLGGGTNEKLFF.

This chain uses TRBV27 with TRBJ2-3; D is unclear. Germline V gene lookup returns CDR1 MNHEY and CDR2 SMNVEV (reference sequence). The ends were cut back, 7 bases at V and 0 bases at J, with 11 bases in the middle. The CDR3 extends over 14 amino acids. The DNA of the CDR3 is TGTGCCAGCAATCCGCAGATTAGCACAGATACGCAGTATTTT. Protein sequence: CASNPQISTDTQYF.

The chain recombines TRBV12-5 with TRBJ1-5; no definite D call. Germline V CDR1 and CDR2: LGHNT, FRNRAP. The CDR3 runs to 11 residues. V was cut by 5 bases and J by 5 bases, with 4 bases left in between. The DNA of the CDR3 is TGTGCTAGTGGTCTTGATCAGCCCCAGCATTTT. Encoded protein: CASGLDQPQHF.

This chain uses TRBV28 with TRBJ1-1; unclear D gene. Germline-derived CDR1 and CDR2 are MDHEN and SYDVKM. The germline V and J ends were trimmed by 11 bases and 1 base, with 17 bases remaining between them. The CDR3 contains 14 residues. DNA for the CDR3: TGTGCCGGCACTACCATGGGCGCGAACACTGAAGCTTTCTTT. Protein sequence: CAGTTMGANTEAFF.

This rearrangement joins TRBV27 to TRBJ2-1, with 10 bases that match TRBD1. The CDR3 loop spans 14 amino acids. Trimming at V came to 6 bases and at J to 7 bases, leaving 6 bases not matched to a gene. Germline V CDR1 and CDR2: MNHEY, SMNVEV (reference sequence). The CDR3 region has the DNA TGTGCCAGCAGACTACCGGGACAGGGGAATGAGCAGTTCTTC. Protein: CASRLPGQGNEQFF.

This clone was picked up one time. The CDR3 spells CAWSLGGSGGFF. CDR3 nucleotide sequence: TGTGCCTGGAGTCTAGGAGGCAGCGGGGGCTTCTTC. The rearrangement joins TRBV30 to TRBJ2-1; 8 bases agree with TRBD2. The junction had 10 bases not matched to a gene; V was cut back by 2 bases and J by 16 bases. The CDR3 sequence is 12 residues long. Germline lookup yields CDR1 GTSNPN and CDR2 SVGIG (reference sequence). Full variable domain (missing parts from reference TRBV30 and TRBJ2-1): SQTIHQWPATLVQPVGSPLSLECTVEGTSNPNLYWYRQAAGRGLQLLFYSVGIGQISSEVPQNLSASRPQDRQFILSSKKLLLSDSGFYLCAWSLGGSGGFFGPGTRLTVL.

In regard to this clone: The sample has other DNA sequences that encode this CDR3 too. The V and J genes are TRBV27 and TRBJ1-5; TRBD1 matches at 7 bases. V was pared by 6 bases and J by 5 bases, with 4 bases of the junction left unmatched. Germline V gene data show CDR1 as MNHEY and CDR2 as SMNVEV (reference sequence). The CDR3 is made up of 13 amino acids. The CDR3 DNA reads as TGTGCCAGCAGCCCCCAGGGGGATCAGCCCCAGCATTTT. Its protein is CASSPQGDQPQHF.

The gene calls are TRBV5-1 and TRBJ2-1; TRBD2 matches 11 bases. This CDR3 is 15 amino acids long. V trimming: 6 bases; J trimming: 7 bases; junction bases outside the gene matches: 9. Germline loops: CDR1 SGHRS, CDR2 YFSETQ. The CDR3 loop is CASIRIAGGQNEQFF. CDR3 DNA sequence: TGCGCCAGCATCCGAATAGCGGGGGGGCAAAATGAGCAGTTCTTC.